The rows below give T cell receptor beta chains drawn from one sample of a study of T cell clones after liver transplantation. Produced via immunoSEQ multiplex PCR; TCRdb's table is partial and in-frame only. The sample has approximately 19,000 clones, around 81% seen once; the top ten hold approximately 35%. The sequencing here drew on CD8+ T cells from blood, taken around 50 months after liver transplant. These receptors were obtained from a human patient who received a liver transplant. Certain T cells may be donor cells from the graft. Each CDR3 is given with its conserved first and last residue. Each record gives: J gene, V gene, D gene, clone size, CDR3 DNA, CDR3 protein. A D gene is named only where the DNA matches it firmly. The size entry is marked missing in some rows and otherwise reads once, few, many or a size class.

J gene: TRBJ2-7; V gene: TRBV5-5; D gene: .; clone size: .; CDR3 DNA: TGTGCCAGCAGTTCCGGGGACCTACGGTACTTC; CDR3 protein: CASSSGDLRYF
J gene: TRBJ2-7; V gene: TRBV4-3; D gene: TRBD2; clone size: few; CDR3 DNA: TGCGCCAGCAGCCAGGGGAGGGTCTCCAACGAGCAGTACTTC; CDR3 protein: CASSQGRVSNEQYF
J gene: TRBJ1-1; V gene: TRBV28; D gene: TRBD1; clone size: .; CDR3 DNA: TGTGCCAGCAGTTTAGGGACAGCGACCGGAGCTTTCTTT; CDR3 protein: CASSLGTATGAFF
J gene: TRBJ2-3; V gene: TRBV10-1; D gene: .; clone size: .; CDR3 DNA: TGCGCCAGCAGGGCCCCGTTGAGCACAGATACGCAGTATTTT; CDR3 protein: CASRAPLSTDTQYF
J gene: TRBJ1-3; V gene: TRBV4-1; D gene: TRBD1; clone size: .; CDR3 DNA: TGCGCCAGCAGCCAAGATCGGCGGACAGGGGGCCTCTCTGGAAACACCATATATTTT; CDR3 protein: CASSQDRRTGGLSGNTIYF
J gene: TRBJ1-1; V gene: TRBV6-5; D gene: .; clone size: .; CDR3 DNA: TGTGCCAGCAAGATGAACACTGAAGCTTTCTTT; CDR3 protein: CASKMNTEAFF
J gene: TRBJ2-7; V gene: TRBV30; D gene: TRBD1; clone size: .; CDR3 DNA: TGTGCCTGGAGTACACCGGGACAGGCCCCGTCCTACGAGCAGTACTTC; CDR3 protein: CAWSTPGQAPSYEQYF
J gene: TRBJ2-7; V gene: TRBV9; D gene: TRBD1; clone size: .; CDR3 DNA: TGTGCCAGCAGCGTCGGGACAGGGCTTGACGAGCAGTACTTC; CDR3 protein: CASSVGTGLDEQYF
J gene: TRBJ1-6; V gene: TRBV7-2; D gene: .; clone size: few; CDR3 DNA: TGCGCCAGCAGCCAAGAAATGGGGAGGGTCGATTCACCCCTCCACTTT; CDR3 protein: CASSQEMGRVDSPLHF
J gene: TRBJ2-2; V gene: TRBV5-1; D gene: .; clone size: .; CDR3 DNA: TGCGCCAGCAGCTTGAACACCGGGGAGCTGTTTTTT; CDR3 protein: CASSLNTGELFF
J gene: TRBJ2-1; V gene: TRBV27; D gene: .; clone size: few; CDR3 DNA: TGTGCCAGCAGTTTACTACAGGGTGGGGATGAGCAGTTCTTC; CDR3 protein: CASSLLQGGDEQFF
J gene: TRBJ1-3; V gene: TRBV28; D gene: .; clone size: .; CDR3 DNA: TGTGCCAGCAGTTGGGAGGGAAACACCATATATTTT; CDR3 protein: CASSWEGNTIYF
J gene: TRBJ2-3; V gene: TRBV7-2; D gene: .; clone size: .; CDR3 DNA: TGTGCCAGCAGCCTCGTATCAGGGGCAGATACGCAGTATTTT; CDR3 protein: CASSLVSGADTQYF
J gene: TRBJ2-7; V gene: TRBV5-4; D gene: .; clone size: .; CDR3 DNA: TGCGCCAGCAGCCAAGATAGGGGGAGCTCCTACGAGCAGTACTTC; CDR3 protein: CASSQDRGSSYEQYF
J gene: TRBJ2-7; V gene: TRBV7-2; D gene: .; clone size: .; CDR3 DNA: TGTGCCAGCAAGTTGGACTCCCGTCACGAGCAGTACTTC; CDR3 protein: CASKLDSRHEQYF
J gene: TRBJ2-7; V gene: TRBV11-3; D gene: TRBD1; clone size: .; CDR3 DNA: TGTGCCAGCAGCTTAGATGGGACAGGGGGCGGGGAGCAGTACTTC; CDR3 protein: CASSLDGTGGGEQYF
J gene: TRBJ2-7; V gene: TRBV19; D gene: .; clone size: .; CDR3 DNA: TGTGCCAGTAGTATGATTAGCGGAGCCTACGAGCAGTACTTC; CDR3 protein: CASSMISGAYEQYF
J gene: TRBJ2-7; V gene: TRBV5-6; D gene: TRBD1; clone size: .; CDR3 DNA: TGTGCCAGCAACTCGGGACAGGGGACCGAGCAGTACTTC; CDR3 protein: CASNSGQGTEQYF
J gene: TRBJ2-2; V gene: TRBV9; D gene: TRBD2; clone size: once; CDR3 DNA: TGTGCCAGCAGCAAGCGGGAGGGCGACACCGGGGAGCTGTTTTTT; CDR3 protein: CASSKREGDTGELFF
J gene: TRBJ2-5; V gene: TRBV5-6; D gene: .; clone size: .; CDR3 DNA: TGTGCCAGCAGCTTGGGGGGGGCGTACGTGACCCAGTACTTC; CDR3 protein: CASSLGGAYVTQYF
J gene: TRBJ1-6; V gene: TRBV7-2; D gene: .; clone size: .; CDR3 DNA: TGTGCCAGCCTCCGCCGGGGCAATTCACCCCTCCACTTT; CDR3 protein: CASLRRGNSPLHF
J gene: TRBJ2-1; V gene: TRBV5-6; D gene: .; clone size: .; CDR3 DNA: TGTGCCAGCAGCCAATGGATCAATGAGCAGTTCTTC; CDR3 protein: CASSQWINEQFF
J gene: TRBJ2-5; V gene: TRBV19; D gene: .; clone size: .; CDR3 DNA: TGTGCCAGTACCCCAAGCTGGGGGGAATCTTTGGAGACCCAGTACTTC; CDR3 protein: CASTPSWGESLETQYF
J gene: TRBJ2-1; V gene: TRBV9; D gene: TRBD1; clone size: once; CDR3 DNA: TGTGCCAGCAGCGTAGTTGGGACAGGGGCCCGGGAGCAGTTCTTC; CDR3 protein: CASSVVGTGAREQFF
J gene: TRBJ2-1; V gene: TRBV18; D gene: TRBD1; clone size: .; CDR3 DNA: TGTGCCAGCTCACCATCAGGGGGCGGGTATGATGAGCAGTTCTTC; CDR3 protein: CASSPSGGGYDEQFF
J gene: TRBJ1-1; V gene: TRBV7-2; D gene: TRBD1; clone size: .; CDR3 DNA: TGTGCCAGCAGCTTAGCGGACAGGGGGTTCGCTGAAGCTTTCTTT; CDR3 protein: CASSLADRGFAEAFF
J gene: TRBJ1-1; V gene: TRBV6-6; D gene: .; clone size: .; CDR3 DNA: TGTGCCAGCAGCCGAGCGAGGAACACTGAAGCTTTCTTT; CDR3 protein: CASSRARNTEAFF
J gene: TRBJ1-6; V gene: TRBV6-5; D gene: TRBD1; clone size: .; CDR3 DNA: TGTGCCAGCAGTTACCGCGTGGCAGGGGGTAGTTCACCCCTCCACTTT; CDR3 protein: CASSYRVAGGSSPLHF
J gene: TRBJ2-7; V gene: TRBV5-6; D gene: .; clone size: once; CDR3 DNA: TGTGCCAGCAGCTTGACCGGGACCCTCTACGAGCAGTACTTC; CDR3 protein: CASSLTGTLYEQYF
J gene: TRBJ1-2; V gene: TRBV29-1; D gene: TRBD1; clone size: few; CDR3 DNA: TGCAGCGTTGATTCGTGGGACAGGCTTCGCGACTATGGCTACACCTTC; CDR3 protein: CSVDSWDRLRDYGYTF
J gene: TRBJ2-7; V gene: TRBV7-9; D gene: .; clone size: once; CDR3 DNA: TGTGCCAGCAGCTTAGTCTGGGGCGACGAGCAGTACTTC; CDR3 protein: CASSLVWGDEQYF
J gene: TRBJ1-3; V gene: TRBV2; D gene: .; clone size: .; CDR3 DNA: TGTGCCAGCAGTGAAGTGGGGTGGCCTGGAAACACCATATATTTT; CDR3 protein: CASSEVGWPGNTIYF
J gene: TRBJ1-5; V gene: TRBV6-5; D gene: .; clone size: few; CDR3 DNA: TGTGCCAGCAGCCCCGACACTGATAGCAATCAGCCCCAGCATTTT; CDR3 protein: CASSPDTDSNQPQHF
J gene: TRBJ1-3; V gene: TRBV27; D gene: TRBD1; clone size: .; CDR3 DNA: TGTGCCAGCAGCCCAGGACAGGGCATCTCTGGAAACACCATATATTTT; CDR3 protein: CASSPGQGISGNTIYF
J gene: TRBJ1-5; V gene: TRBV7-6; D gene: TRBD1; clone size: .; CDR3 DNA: TGTGCCAGCAGCTTAGGGACAGGATGGCAGCCCCAGCATTTT; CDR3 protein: CASSLGTGWQPQHF
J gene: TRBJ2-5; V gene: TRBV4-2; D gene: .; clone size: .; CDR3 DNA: TGTGCCAGCAGCCAAGATCGCAGTTTTGAGACCCAGTACTTC; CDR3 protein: CASSQDRSFETQYF
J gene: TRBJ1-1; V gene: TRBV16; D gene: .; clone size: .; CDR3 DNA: TGTGCCAGCAGCCAATCATCCAGGGGAACTGAAGCTTTCTTT; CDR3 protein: CASSQSSRGTEAFF
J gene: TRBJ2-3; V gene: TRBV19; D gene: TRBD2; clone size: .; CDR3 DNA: TGTGCCACGCTGGGGGGGGTTACGCAGTATTTT; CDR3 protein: CATLGGVTQYF
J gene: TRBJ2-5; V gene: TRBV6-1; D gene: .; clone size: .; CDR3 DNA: TGTGCCAGCAGTGAGGCGGGCGGGGAGACCCAGTACTTC; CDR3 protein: CASSEAGGETQYF
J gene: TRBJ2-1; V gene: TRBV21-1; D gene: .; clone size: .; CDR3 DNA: TGTGCCAGCAGCAAAGTTATCGCTACTAATGAGCAGTTCTTC; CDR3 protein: CASSKVIATNEQFF
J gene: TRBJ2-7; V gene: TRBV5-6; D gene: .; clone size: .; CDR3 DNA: TGTGCCAGCAGCGAAGGTGGGGGTTACTCCTACGAGCAGTACTTC; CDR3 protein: CASSEGGGYSYEQYF
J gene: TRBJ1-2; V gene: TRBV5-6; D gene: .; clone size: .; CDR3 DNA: TGTGCCAGCAGCTTGGCCGGTGGGAGTACCCCCAGAAGGTATGGCTACACCTTC; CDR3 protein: CASSLAGGSTPRRYGYTF
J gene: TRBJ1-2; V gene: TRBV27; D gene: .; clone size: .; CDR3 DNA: TGTGCCAGCGGCTTGGGGGGGTTGGTTGGCTACACCTTC; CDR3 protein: CASGLGGLVGYTF
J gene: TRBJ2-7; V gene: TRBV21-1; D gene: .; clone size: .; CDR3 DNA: TGTGCCAGTAAAGTTACAGGGAACGAGCAGTACTTC; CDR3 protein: CASKVTGNEQYF
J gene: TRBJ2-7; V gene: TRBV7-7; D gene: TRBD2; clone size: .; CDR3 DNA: TGTGCTAGCAGCCCCACCCGGGGGGGCCTCTCCTTATACGAGCAGTACTTC; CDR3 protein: CASSPTRGGLSLYEQYF
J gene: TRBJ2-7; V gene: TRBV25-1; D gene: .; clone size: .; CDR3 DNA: TGTGCCCGACAAAAGCTCCTCGGTTCTCGTAGGAATACCTACGAGCAGTACTTC; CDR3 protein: CARQKLLGSRRNTYEQYF
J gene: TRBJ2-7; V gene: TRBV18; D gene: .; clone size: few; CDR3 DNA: TGTGCCAGCTCGTCAGCTTGGGGTTACGAGCAGTACTTC; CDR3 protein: CASSSAWGYEQYF
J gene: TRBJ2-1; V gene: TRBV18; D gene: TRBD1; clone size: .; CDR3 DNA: TGTGCCAGCTCACCAAGACAGGGGGCAAGTGAGCAGTTCTTC; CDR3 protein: CASSPRQGASEQFF
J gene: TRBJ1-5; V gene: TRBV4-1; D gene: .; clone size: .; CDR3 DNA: TGCGCCAGCAGCCAAGTGGTCACAGCCAATCAGCCCCAGCATTTT; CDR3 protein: CASSQVVTANQPQHF
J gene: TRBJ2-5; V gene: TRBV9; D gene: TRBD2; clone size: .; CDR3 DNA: TGTGCCAGCAGCGTAGTAGCGGGAGAAGAGACCCAGTACTTC; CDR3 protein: CASSVVAGEETQYF
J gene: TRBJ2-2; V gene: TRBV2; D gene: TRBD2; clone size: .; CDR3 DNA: TGTGCCAGCAGCCCTTGGGAGGGCACCGGGGAGCTGTTTTTT; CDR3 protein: CASSPWEGTGELFF
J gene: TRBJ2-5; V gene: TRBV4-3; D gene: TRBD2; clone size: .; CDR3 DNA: TGCGCCAGCAGCCAAGATTCCCTAACTAGCGGCCAAGAGACCCAGTACTTC; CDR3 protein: CASSQDSLTSGQETQYF